Listed below are T cell receptor beta chains from one sample, sequenced in a study of cytomegalovirus exposure and HLA in healthy donors. Repertoires were generated with immunoSEQ multiplex PCR, while TCRdb's copy carries only in-frame clones and drops some. The sample shows 110,000 to 150,000 clones, 75% of them seen only once. The sample comprised PBMCs. The source is a young man in good health and CMV-seronegative. Both conserved end residues are part of each CDR3. Fields, in order: V gene, clone size, J gene, D gene, CDR3 DNA, CDR3 protein. A D gene is named only where the DNA matches it firmly. Size is stated for part of the rows, as once, few or many counts, or as a class when the clone is expanded.

V gene: TRBV20-1
clone size: .
J gene: TRBJ1-2
D gene: .
CDR3 DNA: TGCAGTGCAACCGAGGGATATGGCTACACCTTC
CDR3 protein: CSATEGYGYTF

V gene: TRBV30
clone size: .
J gene: TRBJ2-5
D gene: TRBD1
CDR3 DNA: TGTGCCTGGAGTGGGGACAGGGGGCATGCAGAGACCCAGTACTTC
CDR3 protein: CAWSGDRGHAETQYF

V gene: TRBV28
clone size: .
J gene: TRBJ2-7
D gene: .
CDR3 DNA: TGTGCCAGCAGTCGGACCGGGACTCCCTCCTACGAGCAGTACTTC
CDR3 protein: CASSRTGTPSYEQYF

V gene: TRBV2
clone size: .
J gene: TRBJ1-3
D gene: .
CDR3 DNA: TGTGCCAGCAGCCCTAGATTAAGCTCTGGAAACACCATATATTTT
CDR3 protein: CASSPRLSSGNTIYF

V gene: TRBV27
clone size: .
J gene: TRBJ2-7
D gene: .
CDR3 DNA: TGTGCCAGCTCCCCCCCAGGGGCCCCCTACGAGCAGTACTTC
CDR3 protein: CASSPPGAPYEQYF

V gene: TRBV9
clone size: .
J gene: TRBJ1-2
D gene: .
CDR3 DNA: TGTGCCAGCAGCCCCAGTCCCCATGATGGGGCCACTAACTATGGCTACACCTTC
CDR3 protein: CASSPSPHDGATNYGYTF

V gene: TRBV14
clone size: .
J gene: TRBJ2-5
D gene: .
CDR3 DNA: TGTGCCAGCAGCCAGTATATCCAAGAGACCCAGTACTTC
CDR3 protein: CASSQYIQETQYF

V gene: TRBV4-1
clone size: few
J gene: TRBJ1-2
D gene: .
CDR3 DNA: TGTGCCAGCAGCCAGGCAGGGTGGGTTGGCTACACCTTC
CDR3 protein: CASSQAGWVGYTF

V gene: TRBV9
clone size: .
J gene: TRBJ1-2
D gene: .
CDR3 DNA: TGTGCCAGCAGCGGCCCCGGGCCGACAGCCACCTATGGCTACACCTTC
CDR3 protein: CASSGPGPTATYGYTF

V gene: TRBV10-3
clone size: .
J gene: TRBJ2-3
D gene: TRBD2
CDR3 DNA: TGTGCCATCAGTGAGCACAGCGGGGGGGCAGCAGATACGCAGTATTTT
CDR3 protein: CAISEHSGGAADTQYF

V gene: TRBV18
clone size: .
J gene: TRBJ1-5
D gene: TRBD1
CDR3 DNA: TGTGCCAGCTCGCCGGACAGGGAATGGAGCAATCAGCCCCAGCATTTT
CDR3 protein: CASSPDREWSNQPQHF

V gene: TRBV14
clone size: .
J gene: TRBJ1-2
D gene: TRBD1
CDR3 DNA: TGTGCCAGCAGCCAGCCGGGACAGTTCTATGGCTACACCTTC
CDR3 protein: CASSQPGQFYGYTF

V gene: TRBV11-2
clone size: once
J gene: TRBJ1-3
D gene: TRBD1
CDR3 DNA: TGTGCCAGCAGCTTAGACGACAGGGGGGACGGAAACACCATATATTTT
CDR3 protein: CASSLDDRGDGNTIYF

V gene: TRBV29-1
clone size: .
J gene: TRBJ2-7
D gene: TRBD1
CDR3 DNA: TGCAGCGTCGAAATAGGCACAGGGGTGAAGTTCGAGCAGTACTTC
CDR3 protein: CSVEIGTGVKFEQYF

V gene: TRBV12-1
clone size: .
J gene: TRBJ2-7
D gene: .
CDR3 DNA: TGTGCCAGCACCGCGGGGGATGGGACTACGGAGCAGTACTTC
CDR3 protein: CASTAGDGTTEQYF

V gene: TRBV29-1
clone size: .
J gene: TRBJ2-7
D gene: TRBD1
CDR3 DNA: TGCAGCGTGGACAGGGGGCTGAACGAGCAGTACTTC
CDR3 protein: CSVDRGLNEQYF

V gene: TRBV2
clone size: once
J gene: TRBJ1-5
D gene: TRBD1
CDR3 DNA: TGTGCCAGCAGGAGGGACAGGAATCAGCCCCAGCATTTT
CDR3 protein: CASRRDRNQPQHF

V gene: TRBV7-9
clone size: .
J gene: TRBJ2-6
D gene: .
CDR3 DNA: TGTGCCAGCAGCTTAGACAGGAACTACTCTGGGGCCAACGTCCTGACTTTC
CDR3 protein: CASSLDRNYSGANVLTF

V gene: TRBV5-1
clone size: .
J gene: TRBJ2-7
D gene: TRBD2
CDR3 DNA: TGCGCCAGCAGCTTGGCCGGCCCGGGACTAGCGGGAGTCGAGCAGTACTTC
CDR3 protein: CASSLAGPGLAGVEQYF

V gene: TRBV9
clone size: few
J gene: TRBJ1-1
D gene: .
CDR3 DNA: TGTGCCAGCAGCGTCAAGACAGGCATCATGAACACTGAAGCTTTCTTT
CDR3 protein: CASSVKTGIMNTEAFF

V gene: TRBV27
clone size: .
J gene: TRBJ1-1
D gene: TRBD1
CDR3 DNA: TGTGCCAGCAAAGACAGGGGGGTTTACACTGAAGCTTTCTTT
CDR3 protein: CASKDRGVYTEAFF

V gene: TRBV6-5
clone size: .
J gene: TRBJ2-5
D gene: .
CDR3 DNA: TGTGCCAGCAGTTACTCCGGGAGTCAAGAGACCCAGTACTTC
CDR3 protein: CASSYSGSQETQYF

V gene: TRBV2
clone size: few
J gene: TRBJ1-2
D gene: .
CDR3 DNA: TGTGCCAGCAGTGCCGAAGTGGGGGGAGTCGTCTATGGCTACACCTTC
CDR3 protein: CASSAEVGGVVYGYTF

V gene: TRBV5-1
clone size: .
J gene: TRBJ2-7
D gene: TRBD1
CDR3 DNA: TGCGCCAGCAGCTCGAACGTGGACAGGAGCTCCTACGAGCAGTACTTC
CDR3 protein: CASSSNVDRSSYEQYF

V gene: TRBV6-5
clone size: once
J gene: TRBJ2-7
D gene: TRBD2
CDR3 DNA: TGTGCCAGCACGGGGGGGCGGTCGTTCGAGCAGTACTTC
CDR3 protein: CASTGGRSFEQYF

V gene: TRBV7-9
clone size: .
J gene: TRBJ1-6
D gene: TRBD1
CDR3 DNA: TGTGCCAGCAGCTCCGACAGGGGATACGTTTCACCCCTCCACTTT
CDR3 protein: CASSSDRGYVSPLHF

V gene: TRBV2
clone size: .
J gene: TRBJ1-2
D gene: .
CDR3 DNA: TGTGCCAGCACCCAAGGGGGTCACGATGGCTACACCTTC
CDR3 protein: CASTQGGHDGYTF

V gene: TRBV30
clone size: once
J gene: TRBJ2-3
D gene: .
CDR3 DNA: TGTGCCTGGAGTTCGCAGGGGAGCACAGATACGCAGTATTTT
CDR3 protein: CAWSSQGSTDTQYF

V gene: TRBV28
clone size: .
J gene: TRBJ1-6
D gene: TRBD1
CDR3 DNA: TGTGCCAGCAGTTTACCCACAGGGGAGGAATCACCCCTCCACTTT
CDR3 protein: CASSLPTGEESPLHF

V gene: TRBV30
clone size: .
J gene: TRBJ2-5
D gene: .
CDR3 DNA: TGTGCCTGGAGTGTACTGAGCCTAGCTTATCAAGAGACCCAGTACTTC
CDR3 protein: CAWSVLSLAYQETQYF

V gene: TRBV29-1
clone size: few
J gene: TRBJ2-5
D gene: TRBD1
CDR3 DNA: TGCAGCGTTTCACACCACAGGGGTGGGCAAGAGACCCAGTACTTC
CDR3 protein: CSVSHHRGGQETQYF

V gene: TRBV30
clone size: .
J gene: TRBJ1-1
D gene: .
CDR3 DNA: TGTGCCTGGACACACGGGGGGGAGGGTGAAGCTTTCTTT
CDR3 protein: CAWTHGGEGEAFF

V gene: TRBV29-1
clone size: .
J gene: TRBJ2-1
D gene: TRBD2
CDR3 DNA: TGCAGCGTTGAAGGCCTGACTAGCGGGAGGCCCTCCTACAATGAGCAGTTCTTC
CDR3 protein: CSVEGLTSGRPSYNEQFF

V gene: TRBV5-6
clone size: medium-sized
J gene: TRBJ2-1
D gene: TRBD2
CDR3 DNA: TGTGCCAGCAGCAGGTCACTAGCGGGGGTTTATGAGCAGTTCTTC
CDR3 protein: CASSRSLAGVYEQFF

V gene: TRBV7-3
clone size: .
J gene: TRBJ2-3
D gene: .
CDR3 DNA: TGTGCCAGCAGCCCCGGGACTCATTACACAGATACGCAGTATTTT
CDR3 protein: CASSPGTHYTDTQYF

V gene: TRBV21-1
clone size: .
J gene: TRBJ2-1
D gene: .
CDR3 DNA: TGTGCCAGCAGCAACGTAGCGGGGGGCCTCACTAATGAGCAGTTCTTC
CDR3 protein: CASSNVAGGLTNEQFF

V gene: TRBV9
clone size: once
J gene: TRBJ1-3
D gene: TRBD1
CDR3 DNA: TGTGCCAGCAGCGCGGACAGGTTCGTCTCTGGAAACACCATATATTTT
CDR3 protein: CASSADRFVSGNTIYF

V gene: TRBV2
clone size: few
J gene: TRBJ2-2
D gene: .
CDR3 DNA: TGTGCCAGCAGTGAGATAGAGGGCGGGGAGCTGTTTTTT
CDR3 protein: CASSEIEGGELFF

V gene: TRBV7-9
clone size: .
J gene: TRBJ2-7
D gene: TRBD1
CDR3 DNA: TGTGCCAGCAGACCAGCGACAGGGGCAACCTACGAGCAGTACTTC
CDR3 protein: CASRPATGATYEQYF

V gene: TRBV7-7
clone size: .
J gene: TRBJ2-5
D gene: .
CDR3 DNA: TGTGCCAGCAGCTTAGGAGGGCGGGAGACCCAGTACTTC
CDR3 protein: CASSLGGRETQYF

V gene: TRBV2
clone size: .
J gene: TRBJ2-1
D gene: TRBD1
CDR3 DNA: TGTGCCAGCACCCTCCGCCCGGGACAGGGATCGGGCCCCTACAATGAGCAGTTCTTC
CDR3 protein: CASTLRPGQGSGPYNEQFF

V gene: TRBV19
clone size: .
J gene: TRBJ2-7
D gene: TRBD1
CDR3 DNA: TGTGCCAGTAGTATCACCGGGACAGGGATTCAACCGCAGTACTTC
CDR3 protein: CASSITGTGIQPQYF

V gene: TRBV4-1
clone size: .
J gene: TRBJ2-1
D gene: TRBD2
CDR3 DNA: TGCGCCAGCAGCCAAGTACCTAGCGGAGGGGACAATGAGCAGTTCTTC
CDR3 protein: CASSQVPSGGDNEQFF

V gene: TRBV5-1
clone size: .
J gene: TRBJ2-7
D gene: .
CDR3 DNA: TGCGCCAGCAGCGCGCCGACAGGCCGAGCCTACGAGCAGTACTTC
CDR3 protein: CASSAPTGRAYEQYF

V gene: TRBV7-9
clone size: .
J gene: TRBJ1-1
D gene: .
CDR3 DNA: TGTGCCAGCAGGTTGGGGGCCGACACTGAAGCTTTCTTT
CDR3 protein: CASRLGADTEAFF

V gene: TRBV10-2
clone size: .
J gene: TRBJ2-7
D gene: TRBD1
CDR3 DNA: TGCGCCAGCAGTGCCGGGACAGGGGCCTCCTACGAGCAGTACTTC
CDR3 protein: CASSAGTGASYEQYF

V gene: TRBV7-2
clone size: .
J gene: TRBJ1-6
D gene: .
CDR3 DNA: TGTGCCAGCAGCCCCGCGGGCCAGGGGAGCTCCTATAATTCACCCCTCCACTTT
CDR3 protein: CASSPAGQGSSYNSPLHF

V gene: TRBV28
clone size: .
J gene: TRBJ1-2
D gene: TRBD1
CDR3 DNA: TGTGCCAGCGGCGACCGGGACAGGGGGCTTGGCTACACCTTC
CDR3 protein: CASGDRDRGLGYTF

V gene: TRBV6-6
clone size: .
J gene: TRBJ1-2
D gene: .
CDR3 DNA: TGTGCCAGCAGTTTCGGGGAAGGCTACACCTTC
CDR3 protein: CASSFGEGYTF

V gene: TRBV7-9
clone size: .
J gene: TRBJ1-6
D gene: .
CDR3 DNA: TGTGCCAGCAGCGGGGGGAGTGGCAATTCACCCCTCCACTTT
CDR3 protein: CASSGGSGNSPLHF

V gene: TRBV5-1
clone size: .
J gene: TRBJ2-3
D gene: .
CDR3 DNA: TGCGCCAGCAGCTTCATCTCACCCGACTTCGATACGCAGTATTTT
CDR3 protein: CASSFISPDFDTQYF

V gene: TRBV19
clone size: few
J gene: TRBJ2-5
D gene: TRBD1
CDR3 DNA: TGTGCCAGTGGGACCGGGACAGGGGGAGAGACCCAGTACTTC
CDR3 protein: CASGTGTGGETQYF

V gene: TRBV5-1
clone size: .
J gene: TRBJ1-4
D gene: .
CDR3 DNA: TGCGCCAGCAGCTTGGATCCCAAAAGCGGTGAAAAACTGTTTTTT
CDR3 protein: CASSLDPKSGEKLFF

V gene: TRBV2
clone size: .
J gene: TRBJ2-3
D gene: TRBD2
CDR3 DNA: TGTGCCAGCAGTTTGCTAGCGGGGGGGCAAGATACGCAGTATTTT
CDR3 protein: CASSLLAGGQDTQYF